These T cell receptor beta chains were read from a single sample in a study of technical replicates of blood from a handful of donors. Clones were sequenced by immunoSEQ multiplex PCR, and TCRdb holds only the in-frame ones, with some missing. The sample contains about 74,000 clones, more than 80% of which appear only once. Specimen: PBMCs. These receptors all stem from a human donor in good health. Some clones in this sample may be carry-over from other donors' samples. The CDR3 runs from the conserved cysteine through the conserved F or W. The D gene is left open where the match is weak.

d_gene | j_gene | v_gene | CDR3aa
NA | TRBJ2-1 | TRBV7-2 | CASSTSGNSYNEQFF
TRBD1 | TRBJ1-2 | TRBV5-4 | CASSFFTGVGYTF
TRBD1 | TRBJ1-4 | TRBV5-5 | CASSLEGGANNEKLFF
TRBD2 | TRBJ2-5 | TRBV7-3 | CASSPPGREGLQFHF
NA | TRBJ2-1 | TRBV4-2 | CASSQAGRMGINEQFF
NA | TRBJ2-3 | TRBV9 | CASSVAAESTDTQYF
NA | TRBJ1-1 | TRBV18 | CASSPRAGQANTEAFF
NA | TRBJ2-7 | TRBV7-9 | CASSFGGGHEQYF
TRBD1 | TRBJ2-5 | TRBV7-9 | CASSRGQGREETQYF
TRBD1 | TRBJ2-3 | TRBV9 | CASNLGGAWASDTQYF
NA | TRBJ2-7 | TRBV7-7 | CASSLEDGVEQYF
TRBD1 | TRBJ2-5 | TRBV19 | CASSIAGTEETQYF
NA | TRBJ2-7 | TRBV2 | CASSDRGFVYEQYF
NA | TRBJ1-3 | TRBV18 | CASSPDRLNTIYF